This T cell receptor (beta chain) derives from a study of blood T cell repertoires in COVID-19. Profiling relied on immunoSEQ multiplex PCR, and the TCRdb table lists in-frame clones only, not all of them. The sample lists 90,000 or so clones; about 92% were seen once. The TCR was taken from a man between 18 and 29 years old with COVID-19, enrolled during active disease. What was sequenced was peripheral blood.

The CDR3 loop reads CASALGAVPTYEQYF. CDR3 in DNA: TGTGCCAGCGCATTGGGGGCAGTTCCTACCTACGAGCAGTACTTC. The chain has TRBV7-2 and TRBJ2-7; tentative D call: TRBD1 (6 bases). The germline V gene encodes CDR1 SGHTA and CDR2 FQGNSA. Deletions cut 8 bases from V and 2 bases from J, with 19 bases between. There are 15 residues in the CDR3.